This T cell receptor (beta chain) was captured in a study of T cells in Graves' hyperthyroidism and ophthalmopathy. Newly diagnosed patients aged 18 to 65 had hyperthyroidism of under 2 months' duration. TCR beta CDR3 sequences were amplified from RNA transcripts. Carried out on the TCR CDR3, a first-round RT-PCR used the HTBI primer set. TCRdb ran MiXCR on the multiplex PCR reads and lists one entry per CDR3 protein. In the table there are about 540,000 distinct CDR3 sequences, 46% of which are singletons. Trimming stripped 7 bases from V and 5 bases from J, with 39 bases between. Germline V gene lookup returns CDR1 SGHAT and CDR2 FQDESV (reference sequence). This CDR3 is 23 amino acids long.

The chain has TRBV11-1 and TRBJ1-6; possibly TRBD1 for D (6 bases). The specimen was peripheral blood or thyroid tissue (not recorded which). The receptor comes from a woman aged 18 to 35 with Graves' hyperthyroidism. This CDR3 reads CASNIASLFSNKDRDTDNSPLHF. The CDR3 region has the DNA TGTGCCAGCAATATAGCTTCCTTATTCTCGAATAAAGACCGGGACACGGATAATTCACCCCTCCACTTT.